This T cell receptor (beta chain) was identified in a study of blood T cell repertoires in COVID-19. Libraries were prepared by immunoSEQ multiplex PCR; TCRdb keeps only in-frame clonotypes and omits some of them. The sample carries some 130,000 clones, roughly 80% recorded once. There are 16 residues in the CDR3. V lost 0 bases to trimming and J lost 3 bases; unmatched junction nucleotides: 4. CDR1 is SGHRS and CDR2 is YFSETQ in the germline V gene. This receptor was obtained from a woman aged 25 to 39 who had recovered from COVID-19. Sequencing was performed on peripheral blood. The chain employs TRBV5-1 and TRBJ1-2; 11 nucleotides agree with TRBD1. CDR3 DNA sequence: TGCGCCAGCAGCTTGGAACCGGGACAGGGGGACTATGGCTACACCTTC. It translates to CASSLEPGQGDYGYTF.